This TCR beta chain derives from a study of Ad26.COV2.S vaccination and SARS-CoV-2 variants. Treatment defined: some 20 received Ad26.COV2.S at low or high dose, single or two shots; five or six received placebo; per-sample allocation not given. Day 63 after the first vaccine or placebo injection was the time point for sampling. Assay: immunoSEQ multiplex PCR; the TCRdb copy retains only in-frame clones and omits some. The sample yields almost 400,000 clones, 89% seen once. The junction had 8 bases not matched to a gene; V was cut back by 1 base and J by 0 bases. CDR1 and CDR2 from the germline V gene are SGDLS and YYNGEE. CDR3 length equals 18 residues.

V usage is TRBV9 and J usage is TRBJ2-2; 8 bases fit TRBD2. The source of this sequence is a person between 18 and 65 years old who received the Ad26.COV2.S COVID-19 vaccine or a placebo. The material sequenced was peripheral blood, taken in a trial of Ad26.COV2.S vaccine versus placebo. CDR3 DNA: TGTGCCAGCAGCGTATCCTCAGAGCGGGGGCCGAACACCGGGGAGCTGTTTTTT. As protein: CASSVSSERGPNTGELFF.